This T cell receptor beta chain was retrieved from a study of shared clonotypes between healthy human individuals. Using immunoSEQ multiplex PCR, the repertoire was profiled, and TCRdb retains in-frame clones only, with some absent. Of more than 550,000 clones in the sample, about nine tenths are singletons; the top ten hold 30% to 35%. Trimming shortened V by 1 base and J by 10 bases, and 11 bases separated the two germline ends. This CDR3 is built from 12 residues. Germline V gives CDR1 SEHNR, CDR2 FQNEAQ (reference sequence). The genes are TRBV7-9 and TRBJ2-7; a weak D match, TRBD1 (6 bases). Sequencing was carried out using memory CD8+ T cells from PBMCs. Stated subset: CD45RO+ cells pooled with CCR7-negative TemRA cells. The source is a man between 18 and 35 years old in good health. Some clones in this sample may be carry-over from other donors' samples. CDR3 sequence reads: CASSLETGNQYF. In DNA form, the CDR3 reads TGTGCCAGCAGCTTAGAAACAGGGAACCAGTACTTC.